Below are 10 T cell receptor beta chains sequenced from a single sample in a study of T cell clones after liver transplantation. The table came from immunoSEQ multiplex PCR; TCRdb's copy has only in-frame clones and leaves some out. The sample has 72,000 or so clones, roughly 80% seen once. The source was CD4+ T cells from blood, collected at the 22-month timepoint. The receptors stem from a human patient who received a liver transplant. Some T cells may be supplied by the graft donor.

The chain links TRBV6-1 to TRBJ2-3; D possibly corresponds to TRBD1 (6 bases). This CDR3 spans 16 amino acids. Germline V gives CDR1 MNHNS, CDR2 SASEGT. The ends were cut back, 3 bases at V and 1 base at J, with 14 bases in the middle. CDR3 loop: CASSDRTGYGTDTQYF. CDR3 in DNA: TGTGCCAGCAGTGACAGAACAGGGTATGGCACAGATACGCAGTATTTT.

This clone was picked up a small number of times. V gene TRBV5-1 combines with J gene TRBJ2-1; 7 bases align to TRBD1. The germline gives CDR1 SGHRS, CDR2 YFSETQ. V gave up 6 bases and J gave up 1 base; unmatched junction bases: 7. The CDR3 runs 15 residues. The CDR3 DNA reads as TGCGCCAGCACCCCCTCGGACAGGTCCTACAATGAGCAGTTCTTC. Encoded protein: CASTPSDRSYNEQFF.

The J gene is TRBJ1-5, the V gene TRBV19; no clear D gene. Trimming took 6 bases from V and 6 from J, leaving 12 bases between them. This CDR3 contains 13 residues. Germline CDR1 reads LNHDA; CDR2 reads SQIVND (reference sequence). CDR3 region: CASSPPTIQPQHF. The CDR3, as DNA: TGTGCCAGTAGCCCTCCGACCATTCAGCCCCAGCATTTT.

The chain is built from TRBV28 and TRBJ2-1, with 9 bases identical to TRBD2. The CDR3 sequence is 17 residues long. Per the germline V gene, CDR1 is MDHEN and CDR2 is SYDVKM. V shed 7 bases and J 7 bases; nucleotides not matched to a gene: 17. The CDR3 sequence: CASIGSAGGPRENEQFF. The CDR3 DNA follows: TGTGCCAGCATAGGGAGTGCGGGGGGGCCGAGGGAGAATGAGCAGTTCTTC. The full variable domain, with the rest looked up from reference TRBV28 and TRBJ2-1, is DVKVTQSSRYLVKRTGEKVFLECVQDMDHENMFWYRQDPGLGLRLIYFSYDVKMKEKGDIPEGYSVSREKKERFSLILESASTNQTSMYLCASIGSAGGPRENEQFFGPGTRLTVL.

The chain combines TRBV6-1 with TRBJ1-1; no reliable D call. The germline gives CDR1 MNHNS, CDR2 SASEGT. The CDR3 spans 16 residues. V gave up 3 bases and J gave up 0 bases, with 14 bases separating them. CDR3 region: CASSDPIQLLNTEAFF. In DNA form, the CDR3 reads TGTGCCAGCAGTGATCCTATCCAGTTGTTGAACACTGAAGCTTTCTTT.

The CDR3 DNA is TGTGCCAGCAGCCAAGCACAGGGCAACAATCATGGCTACACCTTC. Its protein is CASSQAQGNNHGYTF. The chain links TRBV14 to TRBJ1-2; a possible D gene is TRBD1 (6 bases). Germline CDR1 SGHDN, CDR2 FVKESK. Trimming removed 1 base from V and 6 bases from J, with 15 bases in between. The length of the CDR3 is 15 residues.

This clone occurred a few times. The chain recombines TRBV7-6 with TRBJ1-2, with D unclear. The germline V gene has CDR1 SGHVS and CDR2 FNYEAQ. The length of the CDR3 is 16 residues. V was pared by 5 bases and J by 6 bases, with 22 bases between. The CDR3 protein is CASSQRLRAPSHGYTF. The CDR3 DNA reads as TGTGCCAGCAGCCAACGTCTTAGGGCCCCCTCCCATGGCTACACCTTC.

The genes are TRBV5-1 and TRBJ2-7; D is unresolved. The CDR3 contains 13 residues. CDR1 is SGHRS and CDR2 is YFSETQ in the germline V gene. V was clipped by 2 bases and J by 3 bases, with 9 bases between them. Here the CDR3 DNA reads TGCGCCAGCAGCTTAAACGGAAACTACGAGCAGTACTTC. Protein: CASSLNGNYEQYF. Variable domain in full (rest from reference TRBV5-1 and TRBJ2-7): KAGVTQTPRYLIKTRGQQVTLSCSPISGHRSVSWYQQTPGQGLQFLFEYFSETQRNKGNFPGRFSGRQFSNSRSEMNVSTLELGDSALYLCASSLNGNYEQYFGPGTRLTVT.

The J gene is TRBJ1-5, the V gene TRBV10-3; 7 bases line up with TRBD1. With V trimmed by 6 bases and J by 6 bases, 8 bases remained unmatched. CDR1 ENHRY and CDR2 SYGVKD come from the germline V gene. CDR3 length equals 14 residues. The chain's CDR3 is CAIRGDRDGQPQHF. CDR3 coding DNA: TGTGCCATCAGGGGAGACAGGGACGGTCAGCCCCAGCATTTT.

V gene TRBV7-6 combines with J gene TRBJ1-1, with 8 bases aligning to TRBD1. CDR1 is SGHVS and CDR2 is FNYEAQ in the germline V gene. This CDR3 has 14 residues. V was pared by 5 bases and J by 4 bases, with 6 bases of the junction left unmatched. CDR3 residues: CASSKGQAGTEAFF. The CDR3 DNA sequence: TGTGCCAGCAGCAAGGGACAGGCTGGCACTGAAGCTTTCTTT.